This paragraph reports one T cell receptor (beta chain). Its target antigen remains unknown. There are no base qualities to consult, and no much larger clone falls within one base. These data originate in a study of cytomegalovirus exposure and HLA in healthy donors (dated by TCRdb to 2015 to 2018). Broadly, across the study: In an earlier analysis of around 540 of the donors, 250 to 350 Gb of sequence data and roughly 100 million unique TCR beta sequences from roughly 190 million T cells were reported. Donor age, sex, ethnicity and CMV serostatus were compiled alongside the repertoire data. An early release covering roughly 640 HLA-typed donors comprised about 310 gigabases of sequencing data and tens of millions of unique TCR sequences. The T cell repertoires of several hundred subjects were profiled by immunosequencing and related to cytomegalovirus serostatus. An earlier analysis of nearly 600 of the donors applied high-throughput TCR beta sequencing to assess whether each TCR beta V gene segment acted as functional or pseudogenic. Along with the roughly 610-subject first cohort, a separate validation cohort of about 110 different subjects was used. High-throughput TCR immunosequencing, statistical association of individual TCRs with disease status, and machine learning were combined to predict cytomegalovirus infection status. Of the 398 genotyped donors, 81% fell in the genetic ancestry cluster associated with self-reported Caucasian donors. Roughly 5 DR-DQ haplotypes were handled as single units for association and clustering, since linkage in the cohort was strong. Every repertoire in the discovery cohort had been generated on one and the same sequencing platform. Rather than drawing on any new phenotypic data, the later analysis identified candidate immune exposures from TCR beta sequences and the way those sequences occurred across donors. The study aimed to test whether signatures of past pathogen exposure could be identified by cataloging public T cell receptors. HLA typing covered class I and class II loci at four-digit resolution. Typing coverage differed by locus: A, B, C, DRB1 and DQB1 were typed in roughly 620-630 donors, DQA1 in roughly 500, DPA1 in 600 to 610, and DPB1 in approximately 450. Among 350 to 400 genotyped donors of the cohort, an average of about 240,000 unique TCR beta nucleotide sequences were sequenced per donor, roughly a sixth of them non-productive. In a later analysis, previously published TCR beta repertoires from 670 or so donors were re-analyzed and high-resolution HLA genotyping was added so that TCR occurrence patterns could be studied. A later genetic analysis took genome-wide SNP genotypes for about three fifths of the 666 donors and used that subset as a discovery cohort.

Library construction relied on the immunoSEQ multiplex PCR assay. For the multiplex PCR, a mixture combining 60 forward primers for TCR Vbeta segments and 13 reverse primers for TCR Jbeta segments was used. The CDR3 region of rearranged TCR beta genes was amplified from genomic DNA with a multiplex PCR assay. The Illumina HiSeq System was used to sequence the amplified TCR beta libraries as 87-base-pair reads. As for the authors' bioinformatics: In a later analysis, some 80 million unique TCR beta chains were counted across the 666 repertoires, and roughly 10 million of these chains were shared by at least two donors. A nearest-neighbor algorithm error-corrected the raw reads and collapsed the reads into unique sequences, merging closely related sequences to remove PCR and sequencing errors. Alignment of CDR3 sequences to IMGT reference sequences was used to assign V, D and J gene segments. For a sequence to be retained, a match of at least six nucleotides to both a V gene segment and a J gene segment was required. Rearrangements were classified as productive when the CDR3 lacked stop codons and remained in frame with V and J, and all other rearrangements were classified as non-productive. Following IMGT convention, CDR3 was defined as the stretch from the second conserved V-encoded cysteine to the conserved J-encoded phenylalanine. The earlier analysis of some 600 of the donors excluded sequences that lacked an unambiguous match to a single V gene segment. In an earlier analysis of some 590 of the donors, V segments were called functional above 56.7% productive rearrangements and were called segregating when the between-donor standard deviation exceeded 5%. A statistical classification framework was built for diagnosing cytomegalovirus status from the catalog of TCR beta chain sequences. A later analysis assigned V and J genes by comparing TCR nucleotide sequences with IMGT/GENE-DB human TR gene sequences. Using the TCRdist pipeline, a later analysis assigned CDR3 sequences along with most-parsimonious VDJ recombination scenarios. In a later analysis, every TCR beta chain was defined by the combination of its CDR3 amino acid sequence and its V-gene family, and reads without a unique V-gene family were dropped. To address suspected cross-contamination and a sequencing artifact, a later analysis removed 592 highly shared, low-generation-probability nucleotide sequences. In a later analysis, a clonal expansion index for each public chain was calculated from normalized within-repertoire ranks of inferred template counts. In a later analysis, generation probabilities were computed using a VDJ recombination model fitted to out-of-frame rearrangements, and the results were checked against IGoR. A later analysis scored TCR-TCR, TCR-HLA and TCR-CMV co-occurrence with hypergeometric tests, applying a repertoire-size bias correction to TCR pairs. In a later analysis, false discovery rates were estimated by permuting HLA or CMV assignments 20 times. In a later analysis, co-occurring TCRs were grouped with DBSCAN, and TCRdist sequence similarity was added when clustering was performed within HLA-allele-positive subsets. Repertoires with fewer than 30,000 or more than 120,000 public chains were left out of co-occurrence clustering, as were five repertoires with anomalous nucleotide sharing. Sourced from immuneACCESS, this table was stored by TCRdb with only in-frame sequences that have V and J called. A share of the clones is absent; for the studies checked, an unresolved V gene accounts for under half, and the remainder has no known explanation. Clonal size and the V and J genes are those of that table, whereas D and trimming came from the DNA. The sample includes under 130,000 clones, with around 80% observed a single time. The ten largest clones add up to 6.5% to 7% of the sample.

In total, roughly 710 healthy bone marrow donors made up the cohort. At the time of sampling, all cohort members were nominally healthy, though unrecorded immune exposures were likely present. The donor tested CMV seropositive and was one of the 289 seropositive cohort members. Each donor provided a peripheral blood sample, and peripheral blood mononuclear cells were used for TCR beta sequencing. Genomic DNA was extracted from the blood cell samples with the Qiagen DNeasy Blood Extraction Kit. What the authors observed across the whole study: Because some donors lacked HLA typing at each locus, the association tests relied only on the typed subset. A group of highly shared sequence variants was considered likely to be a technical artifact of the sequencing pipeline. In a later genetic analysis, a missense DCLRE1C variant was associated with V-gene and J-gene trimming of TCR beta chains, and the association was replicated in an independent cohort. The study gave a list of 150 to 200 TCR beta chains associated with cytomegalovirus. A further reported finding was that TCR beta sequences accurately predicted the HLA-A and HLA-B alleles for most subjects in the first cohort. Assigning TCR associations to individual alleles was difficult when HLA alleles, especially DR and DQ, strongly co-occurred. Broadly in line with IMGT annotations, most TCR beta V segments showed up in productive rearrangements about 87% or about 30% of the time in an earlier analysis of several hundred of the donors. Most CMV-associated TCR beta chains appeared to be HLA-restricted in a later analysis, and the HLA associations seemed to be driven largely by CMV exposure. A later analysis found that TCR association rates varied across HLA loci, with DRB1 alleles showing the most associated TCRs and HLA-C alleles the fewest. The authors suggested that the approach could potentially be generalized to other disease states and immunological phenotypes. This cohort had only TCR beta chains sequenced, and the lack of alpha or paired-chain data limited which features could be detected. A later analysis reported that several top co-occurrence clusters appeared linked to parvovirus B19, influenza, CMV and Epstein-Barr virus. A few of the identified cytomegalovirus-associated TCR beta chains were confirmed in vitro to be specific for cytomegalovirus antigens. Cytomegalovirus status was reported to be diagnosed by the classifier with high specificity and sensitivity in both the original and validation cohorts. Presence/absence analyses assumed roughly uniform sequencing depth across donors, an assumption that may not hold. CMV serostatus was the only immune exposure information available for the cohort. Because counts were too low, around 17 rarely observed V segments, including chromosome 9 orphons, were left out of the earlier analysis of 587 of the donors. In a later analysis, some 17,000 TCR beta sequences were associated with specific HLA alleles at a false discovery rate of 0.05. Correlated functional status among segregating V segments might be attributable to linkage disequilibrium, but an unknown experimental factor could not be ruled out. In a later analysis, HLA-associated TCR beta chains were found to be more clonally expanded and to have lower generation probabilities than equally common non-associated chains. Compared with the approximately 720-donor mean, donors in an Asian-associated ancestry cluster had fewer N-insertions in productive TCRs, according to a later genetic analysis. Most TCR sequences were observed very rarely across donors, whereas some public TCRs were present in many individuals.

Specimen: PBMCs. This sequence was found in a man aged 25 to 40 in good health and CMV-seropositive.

This receptor has the CDR3 CASSVAAGQPQHF. At the DNA level, the sequence is TGTGCCAGCAGCGTAGCGGCGGGTCAGCCCCAGCATTTT. Rearrangement joined TRBV9 to TRBJ1-5, with the identity of the D gene unclear. The V end loses 0 bases and the J end loses 6 bases, and a stretch of 7 bases separates them. Sequences SGDLS (CDR1) and YYNGEE (CDR2) are obtained from the germline V gene. The CDR3 spans 13 residues, from the cysteine through the phenylalanine. Only the CDR3 DNA is retained, 39 bases long and in frame from the first base.